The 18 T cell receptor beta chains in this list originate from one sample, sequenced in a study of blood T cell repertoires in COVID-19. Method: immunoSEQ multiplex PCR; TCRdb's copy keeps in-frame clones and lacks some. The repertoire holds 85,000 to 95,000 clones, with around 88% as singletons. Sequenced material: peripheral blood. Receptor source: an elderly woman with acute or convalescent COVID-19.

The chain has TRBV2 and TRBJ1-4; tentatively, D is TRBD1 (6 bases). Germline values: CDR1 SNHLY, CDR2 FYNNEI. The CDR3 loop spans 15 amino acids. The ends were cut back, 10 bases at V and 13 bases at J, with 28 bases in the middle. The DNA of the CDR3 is TGTGCCATCCAAAGAACGGGATCGGGGGGCCCGGCACTGTTTTTT. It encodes CAIQRTGSGGPALFF.

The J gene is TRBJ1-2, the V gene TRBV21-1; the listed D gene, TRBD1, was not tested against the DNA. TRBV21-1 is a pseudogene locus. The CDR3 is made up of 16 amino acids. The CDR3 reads CASSGEGQGDVYGYTF. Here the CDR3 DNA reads TGTGCCAGCAGCGGGGAGGGACAGGGAGACGTCTATGGCTACACCTTC.

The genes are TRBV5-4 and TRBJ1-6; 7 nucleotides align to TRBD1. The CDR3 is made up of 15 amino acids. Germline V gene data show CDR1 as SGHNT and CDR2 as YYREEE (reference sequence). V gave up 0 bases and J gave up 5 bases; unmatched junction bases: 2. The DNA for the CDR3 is TGTGCCAGCAGCTTGGGACAGGGCCATAATTCACCCCTCCACTTT. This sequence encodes CASSLGQGHNSPLHF.

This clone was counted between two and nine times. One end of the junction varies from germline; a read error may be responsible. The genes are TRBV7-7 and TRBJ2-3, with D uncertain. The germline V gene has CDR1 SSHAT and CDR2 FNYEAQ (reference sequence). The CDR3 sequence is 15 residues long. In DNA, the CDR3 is TGTGCTAGCAGTCCAGATGGCGGTAGAGCAGATACGCAGTATTTT. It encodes CASSPDGGRADTQYF. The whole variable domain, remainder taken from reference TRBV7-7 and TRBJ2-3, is GAGVSQSPRYKVTKRGQDVTLRCDPISSHATLYWYQQALGQGPEFLTYFNYEAQPDKSGLPSDRFSAERPEGSISTLTIQRTEQRDSAMYRCASSPDGGRADTQYFGPGTRLTVL.

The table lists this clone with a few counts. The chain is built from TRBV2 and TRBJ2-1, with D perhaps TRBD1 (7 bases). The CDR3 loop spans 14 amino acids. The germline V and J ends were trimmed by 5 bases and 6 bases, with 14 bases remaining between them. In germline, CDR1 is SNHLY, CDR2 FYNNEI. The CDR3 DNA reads TGTGCCAGCAGTACTAGCCGGGACAGCAATGAGCAGTTCTTC. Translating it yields CASSTSRDSNEQFF.

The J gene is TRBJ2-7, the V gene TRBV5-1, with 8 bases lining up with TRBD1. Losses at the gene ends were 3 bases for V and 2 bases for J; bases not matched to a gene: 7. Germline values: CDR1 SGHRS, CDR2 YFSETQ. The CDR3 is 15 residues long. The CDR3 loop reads CASSSTGTGAYEQYF. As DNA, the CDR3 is TGCGCCAGCAGCTCAACCGGGACAGGAGCCTACGAGCAGTACTTC.

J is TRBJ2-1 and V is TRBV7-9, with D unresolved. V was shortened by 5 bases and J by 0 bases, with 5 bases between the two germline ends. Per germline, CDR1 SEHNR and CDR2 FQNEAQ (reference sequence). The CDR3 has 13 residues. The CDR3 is CASSGSSYNEQFF. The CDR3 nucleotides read TGTGCCAGCAGCGGCAGCTCCTACAATGAGCAGTTCTTC.

The CDR3 bases are TGTGCCAGCACATTTAGGGGGAGAGACCAAGAGACCCAGTACTTC. Translating gives CASTFRGRDQETQYF. The chain combines TRBV28 with TRBJ2-5; D is perhaps TRBD1 (6 bases). CDR3 size: 15 residues. Germline-derived CDR1 and CDR2 are MDHEN and SYDVKM. V dropped 7 bases and J dropped 0 bases, with 15 bases sitting between them.

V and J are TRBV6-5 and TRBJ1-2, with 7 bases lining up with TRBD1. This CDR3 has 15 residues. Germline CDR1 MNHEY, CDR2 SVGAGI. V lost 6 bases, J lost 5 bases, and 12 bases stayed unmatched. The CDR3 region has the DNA TGTGCCAGCAGCGTACCGTTGGGACAGACATATGGCTACACCTTC. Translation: CASSVPLGQTYGYTF.

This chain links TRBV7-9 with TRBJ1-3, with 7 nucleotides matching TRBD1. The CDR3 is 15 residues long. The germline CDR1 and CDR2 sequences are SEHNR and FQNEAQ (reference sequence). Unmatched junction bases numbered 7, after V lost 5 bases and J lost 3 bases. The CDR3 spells CASSGGTENGNTIYF. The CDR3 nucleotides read TGTGCCAGCAGCGGCGGGACAGAAAATGGAAACACCATATATTTT.

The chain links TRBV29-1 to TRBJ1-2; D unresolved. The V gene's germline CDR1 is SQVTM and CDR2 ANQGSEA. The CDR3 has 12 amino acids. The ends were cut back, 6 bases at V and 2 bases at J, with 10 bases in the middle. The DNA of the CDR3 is TGCAGCGTCTCAAGGGAGAACTATGGCTACACCTTC. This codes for CSVSRENYGYTF. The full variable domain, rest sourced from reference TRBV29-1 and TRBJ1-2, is SAVISQKPSRDICQRGTSLTIQCQVDSQVTMMFWYRQQPGQSLTLIATANQGSEATYESGFVIDKFPISRPNLTFSTLTVSNMSPEDSSIYLCSVSRENYGYTFGSGTRLTVV.

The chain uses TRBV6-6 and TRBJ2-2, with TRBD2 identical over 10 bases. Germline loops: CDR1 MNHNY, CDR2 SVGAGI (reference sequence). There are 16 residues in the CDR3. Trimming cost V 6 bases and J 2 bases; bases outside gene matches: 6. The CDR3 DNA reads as TGTGCCAGCAGCACTGGACTAGCGGCCAACACCGGGGAGCTGTTTTTT. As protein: CASSTGLAANTGELFF.

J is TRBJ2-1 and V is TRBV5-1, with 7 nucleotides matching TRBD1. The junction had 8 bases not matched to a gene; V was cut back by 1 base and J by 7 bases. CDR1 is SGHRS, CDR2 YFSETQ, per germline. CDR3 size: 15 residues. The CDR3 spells CASSLLGGMGNEQFF. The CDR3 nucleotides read TGCGCCAGCAGCTTGTTAGGGGGCATGGGGAATGAGCAGTTCTTC.

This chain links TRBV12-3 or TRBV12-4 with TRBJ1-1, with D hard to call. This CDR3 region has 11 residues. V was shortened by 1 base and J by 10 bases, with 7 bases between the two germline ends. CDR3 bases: TGTGCCAGCAGTTTAGGAGGGTCAGCTTTCTTT. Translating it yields CASSLGGSAFF.

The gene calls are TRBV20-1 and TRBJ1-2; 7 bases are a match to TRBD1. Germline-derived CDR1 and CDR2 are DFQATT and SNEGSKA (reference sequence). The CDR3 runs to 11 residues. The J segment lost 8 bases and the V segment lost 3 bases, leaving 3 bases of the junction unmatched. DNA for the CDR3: TGCAGTGCTAGGACAGGGTACGGCTACACCTTC. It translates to CSARTGYGYTF.

The CDR3 coding sequence is TGTGCCACCAGCCCCGGACAGGTGGCGGGTACCGGGGAGCTGTTTTTT. Its translation: CATSPGQVAGTGELFF. The J gene is TRBJ2-2, the V gene TRBV15; 7 bases agree with TRBD1. CDR1 and CDR2 (germline): LNHNV, YYDKDF (reference sequence). The ends lost 5 bases at V and 5 bases at J; junction bases unmatched: 11. The CDR3 length is 16 residues.

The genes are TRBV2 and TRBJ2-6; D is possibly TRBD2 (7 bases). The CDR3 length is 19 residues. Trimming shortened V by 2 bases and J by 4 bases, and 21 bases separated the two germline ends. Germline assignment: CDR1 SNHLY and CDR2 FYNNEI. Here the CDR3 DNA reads TGTGCCAGCAGTGAATCGGTGGGACGGGGGGCTTTGGGGGCCAACGTCCTGACTTTC. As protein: CASSESVGRGALGANVLTF.

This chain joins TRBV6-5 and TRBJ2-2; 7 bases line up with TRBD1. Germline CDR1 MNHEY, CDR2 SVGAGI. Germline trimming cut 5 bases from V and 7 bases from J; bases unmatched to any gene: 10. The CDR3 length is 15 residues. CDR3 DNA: TGTGCCAGCAGTCTGGACCTGGCAGGGGGCGGGGAGCTGTTTTTT. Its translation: CASSLDLAGGGELFF.